This T cell receptor (beta chain) was sequenced in a study of OX40 agonist ivuxolimab in advanced cancers. Study-wide context: Subjects had a mean age of about 65 years, with a range of 23 to 79; about 83% were male. Partial responses were observed in three patients, of whom one had hepatocellular carcinoma and two had cutaneous melanoma. Study results and caveats: CD8+ T cells (on average) carried more expanded clones than CD4+ T cells.

With regard to this clone: The antigen is not known.

Germline lookup yields CDR1 SGHAT and CDR2 FQNNGV. The V end lost 5 bases, the J end lost 3 bases, and 17 bases lay between the germline ends. CDR3 length equals 16 residues. Clones were read by immunoSEQ multiplex PCR, and TCRdb kept only the in-frame ones, dropping some. The sample includes 84,000 or so clones, around nine tenths seen only once; the top ten take approximately 0.3%. This chain links TRBV11-2 with TRBJ2-4; D may be TRBD1 (6 bases). The starting material was CD4+ or CD8+ T cells sorted from blood, obtained in a trial of the OX40 agonist ivuxolimab. The origin of this receptor is an adult with an advanced solid tumor such as melanoma, head and neck, liver or kidney cancer. As DNA, the CDR3 is TGTGCCAGCAGCCCCCCAGGGGCGGTTGGCAAAAACATTCAGTACTTC. Translation: CASSPPGAVGKNIQYF.